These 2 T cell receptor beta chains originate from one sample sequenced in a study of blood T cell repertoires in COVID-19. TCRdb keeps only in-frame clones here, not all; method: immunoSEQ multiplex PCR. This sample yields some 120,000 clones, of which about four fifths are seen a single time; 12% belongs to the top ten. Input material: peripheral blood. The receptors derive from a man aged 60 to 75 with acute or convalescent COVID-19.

The CDR3 bases are TGTGCCAGTAGTATGGACAGGGGGCGCCTGGGGGAGCAGTACTTC. As protein: CASSMDRGRLGEQYF. The chain links TRBV19 to TRBJ2-7; 11 positions agree with TRBD1. J was trimmed by 7 bases and V by 3 bases; bases with no gene match: 8. CDR1 LNHDA and CDR2 SQIVND come from the germline V gene (reference sequence). The CDR3 covers 15 residues.

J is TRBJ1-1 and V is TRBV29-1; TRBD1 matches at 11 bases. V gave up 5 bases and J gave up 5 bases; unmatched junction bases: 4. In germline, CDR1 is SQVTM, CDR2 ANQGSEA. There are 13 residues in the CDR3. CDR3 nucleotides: TGCAGCGTTCGGACAGGGGGCTTTACTGAAGCTTTCTTT. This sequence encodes CSVRTGGFTEAFF.